These 32 T cell receptor beta chains share one sample of origin, sequenced in a study of cytotoxic CD8 clonotypes in ibrutinib-treated CLL. Assay: immunoSEQ multiplex PCR; the TCRdb copy retains only in-frame clones and omits some. The sample holds about 45,000 clones, 65% to 70% seen once. Specimen: PBMCs, collected after 24 months of ibrutinib treatment. These receptors all stem from a human donor with chronic lymphocytic leukemia.

This rearrangement joins TRBV28 to TRBJ2-3; the match to TRBD1 covers 9 bases. V gave up 6 bases and J gave up 5 bases; unmatched junction bases: 9. The CDR3 length is 15 residues. The V gene's germline CDR1 is MDHEN and CDR2 SYDVKM. Here the CDR3 DNA reads TGTGCCAGCAGCCTGGACAGGGGAGGTAGAGATACGCAGTATTTT. Its translation is CASSLDRGGRDTQYF.

This chain links TRBV19 with TRBJ1-6, with no clear D. CDR3 length equals 11 residues. V lost 6 bases to trimming and J lost 7 bases, with 4 bases between them. The germline CDR1 and CDR2 sequences are LNHDA and SQIVND (reference sequence). The DNA for the CDR3 is TGTGCCAGTAGCAGAAATTCACCCCTCCACTTT. This codes for CASSRNSPLHF.

The chain couples TRBV30 to TRBJ1-2; a weak D match, TRBD1 (5 bases). The CDR3 covers 13 residues. V was pared by 5 bases and J by 4 bases, with 14 bases between. CDR1 and CDR2 (germline): GTSNPN, SVGIG (reference sequence). The CDR3 bases are TGTGCCTGGGGCAGGGCGGCAAGCTATGGCTACACCTTC. Its translation is CAWGRAASYGYTF.

This clone was counted only a few times. The V gene is TRBV6-6, the J gene TRBJ2-4; 9 bases map to TRBD2. The V and J ends lost 1 base and 1 base, in that order; junction bases with no gene match: 2. Germline CDR1 is MNHNY and CDR2 is SVGAGI (reference sequence). There are 16 residues in the CDR3. The CDR3 sequence: CASSYLSGRAKNIQYF. CDR3 in DNA: TGTGCCAGCAGTTACTTAAGCGGGAGGGCCAAAAACATTCAGTACTTC.

This sequence joins TRBV28 and TRBJ1-1; unclear D gene. Trimming pared 7 bases from V and 1 base from J, leaving 10 bases between. The CDR3 has 13 residues. Germline CDR1 reads MDHEN; CDR2 reads SYDVKM. CDR3 region: CASNPSRNTEAFF. CDR3 sequence (DNA): TGTGCCAGCAACCCCTCGAGGAACACTGAAGCTTTCTTT.

Ten or more counts support this clone. The genes are TRBV19 and TRBJ1-3; TRBD1 matches 7 bases. CDR3 length: 14 amino acids. J lost 3 bases, V lost 5 bases, and 4 bases had no gene match. Looked up from germline, CDR1 is LNHDA and CDR2 is SQIVND (reference sequence). The DNA for the CDR3 is TGTGCCAGTAGTGACAGGGCAGGTGGAAACACCATATATTTT. Translating gives CASSDRAGGNTIYF.

This clone was detected only once. The gene calls are TRBV5-4 and TRBJ1-3, with unresolved D. The length of the CDR3 is 12 residues. CDR1 and CDR2 from the germline V gene are SGHNT and YYREEE (reference sequence). Trimming cost V 5 bases and J 2 bases, with 5 bases left between them. CDR3 bases: TGTGCCAGCAGAGGGCCTGGAAACACCATATATTTT. Amino acids: CASRGPGNTIYF.

The chain joins TRBV30 to TRBJ1-4, with D perhaps TRBD1 (5 bases). Per germline, CDR1 GTSNPN and CDR2 SVGIG (reference sequence). V dropped 2 bases and J dropped 2 bases, with 15 bases sitting between them. This CDR3 has 16 residues. For the CDR3, the DNA is TGTGCCTGGAGTTTTAGAGGGGCGGCTACTAATGAAAAACTGTTTTTT. Translation: CAWSFRGAATNEKLFF.

J is TRBJ1-2 and V is TRBV5-6, with a weak D call TRBD1 (6 bases). Between the trimmed V and J ends, which lost 5 bases and 2 bases, there was a span of 13 bases. This CDR3 has 14 amino acids. CDR1 and CDR2 (germline): SGHDT, YYEEEE. The CDR3 coding sequence is TGTGCCAGCAGTCTGCTAGGGGGGAACTATGGCTACACCTTC. As protein: CASSLLGGNYGYTF.

This chain connects TRBV7-6 to TRBJ2-3; tentatively, D is TRBD2 (5 bases). Germline CDR1 reads SGHVS; CDR2 reads FNYEAQ. The CDR3 runs 15 residues. V was clipped by 2 bases and J by 4 bases, with 13 bases between them. The CDR3 protein is CASSLRVPGSDTQYF. The CDR3 coding sequence is TGTGCCAGCAGCTTACGAGTGCCGGGGTCAGATACGCAGTATTTT.

The chain has TRBV7-8 and TRBJ2-7, with 11 bases aligning to TRBD1. CDR3 length equals 15 residues. Germline loops: CDR1 SGHVS, CDR2 FQNEAQ. The V gene end was trimmed by 3 bases and the J gene end by 4 bases; junction bases not matched to a gene: 5. This chain's CDR3 is CASSFGQGASYEQYF. In DNA, the CDR3 is TGTGCCAGCAGCTTCGGACAGGGGGCCTCTTACGAGCAGTACTTC.

The rearrangement uses TRBV5-8 and TRBJ2-1, with D maybe TRBD1 (6 bases). The V and J ends lost 1 base and 1 base respectively, with 15 bases between them. Germline CDR1 and CDR2: SGHTS and YDEGEE. CDR3 length: 17 amino acids. The CDR3 region has the DNA TGTGCCAGCAGCTTGCATTTACAGGGATTTTCCTACAATGAGCAGTTCTTC. Protein sequence: CASSLHLQGFSYNEQFF.

As for this clone: At one of its ends the junction is not consistent with the germline gene, which may arise from a read error. DNA of the CDR3: TGTGCCAGCAGTCCCTTGACAGAGATGAACTTC. Protein sequence: CASSPLTEMNF. V and J are TRBV2 and TRBJ2-7; TRBD1 might be the D (5 bases). The CDR3 length is 11 residues. Germline V gives CDR1 SNHLY, CDR2 FYNNEI. Full variable domain (rest looked up from reference TRBV2 and TRBJ2-7): EPEVTQTPSHQVTQMGQEVILRCVPISNHLYFYWYRQILGQKVEFLVSFYNNEISEKSEIFDDQFSVERPDGSNFTLKIRSTKLEDSAMYFCASSPLTEMNFGPGTRLTVT.

The gene calls are TRBV6-5 and TRBJ1-4; a weak D match, TRBD1 (6 bases). V was pared by 2 bases and J by 10 bases, with 17 bases between. There are 15 residues in the CDR3. Germline values: CDR1 MNHEY, CDR2 SVGAGI. The CDR3 coding sequence is TGTGCCAGCAGTTACAGTATGGGGCAGGGGAGAAAACTGTTTTTT. It specifies CASSYSMGQGRKLFF.

The V and J genes are TRBV10-3 and TRBJ2-1, with D possibly matching TRBD2 (6 bases). CDR3 length: 15 residues. The V and J ends lost 5 bases and 4 bases respectively, with 15 bases between them. From germline, CDR1 is ENHRY and CDR2 SYGVKD. This CDR3 is CAISLALTQYNEQFF. The CDR3 DNA reads as TGTGCCATCAGTCTAGCGTTAACTCAATACAATGAGCAGTTCTTC.

This chain links TRBV5-1 with TRBJ2-7; D possibly matches TRBD1 or TRBD2 (6 bases each). CDR1 and CDR2 (germline): SGHRS, YFSETQ. Trimming left V 4 bases short and J 2 bases short, with 19 bases between. The CDR3 totals 16 residues. CDR3 nucleotides: TGCGCCAGCAGCCCGATTAGCGAGAGGGGGGCCTACGAGCAGTACTTC. Its translation is CASSPISERGAYEQYF. Looking up the rest from reference TRBV5-1 and TRBJ2-7 gives the full variable domain: KAGVTQTPRYLIKTRGQQVTLSCSPISGHRSVSWYQQTPGQGLQFLFEYFSETQRNKGNFPGRFSGRQFSNSRSEMNVSTLELGDSALYLCASSPISERGAYEQYFGPGTRLTVT.

Concerning this clone itself: Different DNA sequences within this sample yield the same CDR3. The rearrangement links TRBV7-7 to TRBJ2-3; D not certain. Germline V gene lookup returns CDR1 SSHAT and CDR2 FNYEAQ (reference sequence). The CDR3 consists of 12 residues. Trimming pared 3 bases from V and 4 bases from J, leaving 5 bases between. DNA of the CDR3: TGTGCCAGCAGCTTTCGCCCAGATACGCAGTATTTT. Its protein is CASSFRPDTQYF. Full variable domain (outside the CDR3, taken from reference TRBV7-7 and TRBJ2-3): GAGVSQSPRYKVTKRGQDVTLRCDPISSHATLYWYQQALGQGPEFLTYFNYEAQPDKSGLPSDRFSAERPEGSISTLTIQRTEQRDSAMYRCASSFRPDTQYFGPGTRLTVL.

This chain joins TRBV13 and TRBJ2-5, with D perhaps TRBD2 (6 bases). The CDR3 has 16 amino acids. V lost 0 bases and J lost 10, with 21 bases in between. Germline V lookup: CDR1 PRHDT, CDR2 FYEKMQ (reference sequence). CDR3 in DNA: TGTGCCAGCAGCTTAGGCCATGGCGTAGGGGACGGGAGCCAGTACTTC. Its protein is CASSLGHGVGDGSQYF.

The V and J genes are TRBV6-1 and TRBJ1-2, with D possibly matching TRBD1 (5 bases). Trimming pared 10 bases from V and 6 bases from J, leaving 21 bases between. The CDR3 runs to 14 residues. Germline lookup yields CDR1 MNHNS and CDR2 SASEGT. In nucleotides, the CDR3 is TGTGCCACCCCCAGGGCCCCATCCTATGATGGCTACACCTTC. Protein product: CATPRAPSYDGYTF.

The V call is TRBV27, the J call TRBJ2-5; D might be TRBD2 (6 bases). This CDR3 is 14 amino acids long. Germline V lookup: CDR1 MNHEY, CDR2 SMNVEV (reference sequence). V shed 10 bases and J shed 4 bases, with 19 bases lying between them. In DNA, the CDR3 is TGTGCCACTTCCGGGACTCAAAGGAGAGAGACCCAGTACTTC. Translated: CATSGTQRRETQYF.

The CDR3 DNA sequence: TGTGCCAGCAGCTTAGAGTCGGGCAGGTTAATCACCGGGGAGCTGTTTTTT. Protein sequence: CASSLESGRLITGELFF. The V and J genes are TRBV11-2 and TRBJ2-2; D unresolved. Trimming shortened V by 0 bases and J by 4 bases, and 15 bases separated the two germline ends. The germline gives CDR1 SGHAT, CDR2 FQNNGV. The CDR3 length is 17 residues. Filled out from reference TRBV11-2 and TRBJ2-2, the complete variable domain reads EAGVAQSPRYKIIEKRQSVAFWCNPISGHATLYWYQQILGQGPKLLIQFQNNGVVDDSQLPKDRFSAERLKGVDSTLKIQPAKLEDSAVYLCASSLESGRLITGELFFGEGSRLTVL.

The chain recombines TRBV27 with TRBJ2-1; a possible D gene is TRBD1 (6 bases). The CDR3 has 12 amino acids. V lost 9 bases to trimming and J lost 4 bases, with 10 bases between them. In germline, CDR1 is MNHEY, CDR2 SMNVEV (reference sequence). CDR3 in amino acids: CASGQTYNEQFF. The CDR3 region has the DNA TGTGCCAGTGGACAGACGTACAATGAGCAGTTCTTC.

The J gene is TRBJ2-1, the V gene TRBV29-1, with 9 positions matching TRBD1. The J segment lost 1 base and the V segment lost 5 bases, leaving 3 bases of the junction unmatched. CDR1 and CDR2 from the germline V gene are SQVTM and ANQGSEA. The CDR3 is made up of 14 amino acids. CDR3 protein: CSVRDRGSYNEQFF. DNA for the CDR3: TGCAGCGTTCGCGACAGGGGGTCCTACAATGAGCAGTTCTTC.

This clone appeared a single time. The chain is built from TRBV7-9 and TRBJ1-6; TRBD1 is a possible D gene (6 bases). The germline V and J ends were trimmed by 7 bases and 10 bases, with 20 bases remaining between them. Looked up from germline, CDR1 is SEHNR and CDR2 is FQNEAQ (reference sequence). CDR3 length: 15 residues. The CDR3 bases are TGTGCCAGCACCCAAGGGGGGCCCGCGGTGTCACCCCTCCACTTT. It is translated as CASTQGGPAVSPLHF.

This clone has only a few counts. The V call is TRBV5-6, the J call TRBJ2-2, with D perhaps matching TRBD2 (5 bases). This CDR3 has 14 residues. V lost 1 base and J 7 bases, leaving 11 bases between the germline ends. CDR1 and CDR2 (germline): SGHDT, YYEEEE. The CDR3 loop is CASSLRLASGELFF. DNA of the CDR3: TGTGCCAGCAGCTTGAGGCTAGCTAGCGGGGAGCTGTTTTTT.

The chain recombines TRBV7-3 with TRBJ1-1, with D unclear. This CDR3 region has 13 residues. V lost 5 bases and J 3 bases, leaving 10 bases between the germline ends. The germline CDR1 and CDR2 sequences are SGHTA and FQGTGA. The CDR3, as DNA: TGTGCCAGCAGCCGTAGGGCGGACACTGAAGCTTTCTTT. Protein sequence: CASSRRADTEAFF.

This chain connects TRBV11-2 to TRBJ2-5, with D possibly matching TRBD2 (5 bases). CDR3 length equals 14 residues. Trimming took off 5 bases at V and 4 bases at J, with 14 bases between the two ends. From germline, CDR1 is SGHAT and CDR2 FQNNGV. The CDR3 here is CASSVLGRGETQYF. CDR3 in DNA: TGTGCCAGCAGCGTACTAGGAAGAGGAGAGACCCAGTACTTC.

This clone showed up just a few times. The CDR3 loop is CASGRDSGSYEQYF. The DNA for the CDR3 is TGTGCCAGCGGGCGGGACAGTGGTTCCTACGAGCAGTACTTC. The chain employs TRBV28 and TRBJ2-7; weak D call: TRBD1 (7 bases). V dropped 8 bases and J dropped 1 base, with 15 bases sitting between them. Germline-derived CDR1 and CDR2 are MDHEN and SYDVKM. There are 14 residues in the CDR3.

This chain joins TRBV5-4 and TRBJ1-6, with TRBD1 identical over 9 bases. The V and J ends lost 3 bases and 5 bases, in that order; junction bases with no gene match: 12. The CDR3 has 18 amino acids. Germline V gives CDR1 SGHNT, CDR2 YYREEE (reference sequence). The CDR3 DNA reads as TGTGCCAGCAGCTCCCCGGGACAGGGTATCGGAAATAATTCACCCCTCCACTTT. It translates to CASSSPGQGIGNNSPLHF.

The V and J genes are TRBV27 and TRBJ1-5; 7 bases line up with TRBD1. Germline V lookup: CDR1 MNHEY, CDR2 SMNVEV (reference sequence). J lost 6 bases, V lost 6 bases, and 14 bases had no gene match. This CDR3 spans 16 amino acids. DNA for the CDR3: TGTGCCAGCAGCCGTCTCACCCCGCAGGGGGGTCAGCCCCAGCATTTT. This translates into CASSRLTPQGGQPQHF.

This clone was seen a single time. The chain combines TRBV4-1 with TRBJ1-1, with D tentatively TRBD1 (6 bases). The germline gives CDR1 MGHRA, CDR2 YSYEKL. V was trimmed by 3 bases and J by 1 base, leaving 12 bases between them. The CDR3 contains 15 residues. CDR3 bases: TGCGCCAGCAGCCATTTTCCGGGACAGAACACTGAAGCTTTCTTT. This gives the protein CASSHFPGQNTEAFF.

The rearrangement uses TRBV19 and TRBJ1-4; no reliable D call. V lost 6 bases and J lost 0, with 8 bases in between. Germline V gene sequence: CDR1 LNHDA, CDR2 SQIVND (reference sequence). The CDR3 contains 14 residues. The CDR3, as DNA: TGTGCCAGTAGACTTCGAGCAACTAATGAAAAACTGTTTTTT. It translates to CASRLRATNEKLFF.